This paragraph reports one TCR beta chain. The V and J ends lost 1 base and 4 bases, in that order; junction bases with no gene match: 5. CDR1 and CDR2 (germline): MNHEY, SMNVEV (reference sequence). The CDR3 consists of 16 residues. These data originate in a study of cytomegalovirus exposure and HLA in healthy donors. Primers included in the PCR were 60 Vbeta and 13 Jbeta primers. The repertoire was sequenced with immunoSEQ multiplex PCR; TCRdb's copy has only in-frame clones and lacks some. The sample lists 110,000 to 150,000 clones, roughly 80% occurring once. This TCR derives from a man between 35 and 55 years old in good health and CMV-seronegative. What was sequenced was PBMCs. The rearrangement links TRBV27 to TRBJ1-5; 9 positions agree with TRBD1. CDR3 bases: TGTGCCAGCAGTTTATGGACAGGGGAAATGAATCAGCCCCAGCATTTT. Residues: CASSLWTGEMNQPQHF.